This entry lists 18 T cell receptor beta chains sequenced from one sample in a study of OX40 agonist ivuxolimab in advanced cancers. Sequencing used immunoSEQ multiplex PCR; TCRdb keeps in-frame clones, though not all of them. The sample comprises 60,000 to 70,000 clones, roughly nine tenths of which are singletons, and 9.5% to 15% rests with the top ten. The specimen comprised CD4+ or CD8+ T cells sorted from blood, sampled in a trial of the OX40 agonist ivuxolimab. These receptors came from an adult with an advanced solid tumor such as melanoma, head and neck, liver or kidney cancer.

The V gene is TRBV7-8, the J gene TRBJ2-3, with D perhaps TRBD2 (6 bases). Trimming removed 3 bases at V and 1 base at J, with 11 bases between. This CDR3 has 15 amino acids. CDR1 and CDR2 from the germline V gene are SGHVS and FQNEAQ. The CDR3 nucleotides read TGTGCCAGCAGCTTCGACGGGAGCGGCACAGATACGCAGTATTTT. It encodes CASSFDGSGTDTQYF.

In this sample, this clone turned up once. The chain has TRBV9 and TRBJ2-7; TRBD1 or TRBD2 may be the D gene (5 bases each). CDR3 length equals 14 residues. Germline V lookup: CDR1 SGDLS, CDR2 YYNGEE. V was pared by 3 bases and J by 5 bases, with 15 bases between. The CDR3 nucleotides are TGTGCCAGCAGCGAGCTGGGGCGGGCCGACGAGCAGTACTTC. Encoded protein: CASSELGRADEQYF.

This clone was seen only once. The chain joins TRBV2 to TRBJ2-7; D not certain. V was cut by 5 bases and J by 1 base, with 9 bases left in between. The CDR3 covers 13 residues. The germline V gene encodes CDR1 SNHLY and CDR2 FYNNEI. The CDR3 sequence is CASSYLRSYEQYF. The CDR3 DNA sequence: TGTGCCAGCAGTTACCTACGGTCCTACGAGCAGTACTTC.

The CDR3, as DNA: TGTGCCAGCTCACCAGGGGGACAGGGGACAGAGACCCAGTACTTC. It is translated as CASSPGGQGTETQYF. The rearrangement uses TRBV18 and TRBJ2-5, with TRBD1 identical over 10 bases. The trim removed 2 bases at V and 4 bases at J, leaving 4 bases unmatched. The germline gives CDR1 KGHSH, CDR2 LQKENI. This CDR3 comprises 15 residues.

This chain uses TRBV10-1 with TRBJ2-7; 12 bases fit TRBD2. The CDR3 has 11 residues. The V gene's germline CDR1 is WNHNN and CDR2 SYGVQD (reference sequence). The V and J ends lost 8 bases and 7 bases, in that order; junction bases with no gene match: 0. CDR3 sequence (DNA): TGCGCCAGCGGACTAGCGGGGGAGCAGTACTTC. It is translated as CASGLAGEQYF.

The CDR3 coding sequence is TGCGCCAGCAGCCAACAACGGGACAGAGTCTCCTACGAGCAGTACTTC. Translating it yields CASSQQRDRVSYEQYF. J is TRBJ2-7 and V is TRBV5-1; TRBD1 aligns across 7 bases. Germline V CDR1 and CDR2: SGHRS, YFSETQ. This CDR3 region has 16 residues. V shed 4 bases, J shed 0 bases, and the junction held 10 bases outside the gene matches.

This chain connects TRBV2 to TRBJ2-3; 9 nucleotides agree with TRBD1. Trimming removed 2 bases from V and 3 bases from J; junction bases left unmatched: 6. This CDR3 contains 16 residues. Germline CDR1 is SNHLY and CDR2 is FYNNEI. This chain's CDR3 is CASSERDRVFTDTQYF. DNA for the CDR3: TGTGCCAGCAGTGAAAGGGACAGGGTATTTACAGATACGCAGTATTTT.

This clone was recorded once. J is TRBJ1-1 and V is TRBV19; D is possibly TRBD1 (5 bases). Trimming stripped 7 bases from V and 3 bases from J, with 12 bases between. CDR3 length equals 13 residues. Germline CDR1 is LNHDA and CDR2 is SQIVND (reference sequence). Here the CDR3 reads CASIPGSYTEAFF. In DNA form, the CDR3 reads TGTGCCAGTATACCAGGGTCCTACACTGAAGCTTTCTTT.

V gene TRBV7-9 combines with J gene TRBJ2-7; D gene unclear. Trimming took off 2 bases at V and 2 bases at J, with 4 bases between the two ends. CDR3 length equals 12 residues. Germline V gene data show CDR1 as SEHNR and CDR2 as FQNEAQ (reference sequence). The CDR3 DNA reads as TGTGCCAGCAGCTTACCGCCCTACGAGCAGTACTTC. Amino acid sequence: CASSLPPYEQYF. Full variable domain (outside the CDR3, taken from reference TRBV7-9 and TRBJ2-7): DTGVSQNPRHKITKRGQNVTFRCDPISEHNRLYWYRQTLGQGPEFLTYFQNEAQLEKSRLLSDRFSAERPKGSFSTLEIQRTEQGDSAMYLCASSLPPYEQYFGPGTRLTVT.

The V and J genes are TRBV11-3 and TRBJ2-3; 10 nucleotides line up with TRBD1. Per germline, CDR1 SGHNT and CDR2 YENEEA. This CDR3 comprises 16 residues. Trimming removed 4 bases from V and 3 bases from J; junction bases left unmatched: 7. CDR3 in DNA: TGTGCCAGCAGCTCTCGGACAGGGGGGAGTACAGATACGCAGTATTTT. It encodes CASSSRTGGSTDTQYF.

The rearrangement joins TRBV29-1 to TRBJ2-1, with 7 nucleotides matching TRBD2. Trimming cost V 6 bases and J 0 bases; bases outside gene matches: 14. The CDR3 extends over 17 amino acids. Per germline, CDR1 SQVTM and CDR2 ANQGSEA. CDR3 sequence: CSVRGRAPESSYNEQFF. In DNA form, the CDR3 reads TGCAGCGTGCGGGGGAGAGCTCCCGAGAGCTCCTACAATGAGCAGTTCTTC.

DNA for the CDR3: TGCAGTGCCTCGACAACCCCTGAAGCTTTCTTT. Translated, it gives CSASTTPEAFF. The V gene is TRBV20-1, the J gene TRBJ1-1; D unclear. The CDR3 contains 11 residues. The V end was cut by 6 bases, the J end by 6 bases, with 11 bases between. CDR1 is DFQATT and CDR2 is SNEGSKA in the germline V gene (reference sequence).

The gene calls are TRBV4-2 and TRBJ1-5; D is unresolved. V was pared by 1 base and J by 6 bases, with 19 bases between. The length of the CDR3 is 17 residues. Germline loops: CDR1 LGHNA, CDR2 YNFKEQ. The CDR3 DNA is TGTGCCAGCAGCCAAGCTGTAACAAGGACCCCGGGTCAGCCCCAGCATTTT. Amino acids: CASSQAVTRTPGQPQHF.

The genes are TRBV5-1 and TRBJ2-7, with D perhaps TRBD1 (6 bases). This CDR3 comprises 14 residues. Deletions cut 4 bases from V and 5 bases from J, with 16 bases between. The germline CDR1 and CDR2 sequences are SGHRS and YFSETQ. The CDR3 loop is CASSTGTSDNEQYF. The CDR3 DNA reads as TGCGCCAGCAGCACCGGGACATCGGACAACGAGCAGTACTTC.

V usage is TRBV5-4 and J usage is TRBJ2-7; D ambiguous. Trimming shortened V by 0 bases and J by 3 bases, and 7 bases separated the two germline ends. The CDR3 sequence is 13 residues long. Germline V lookup: CDR1 SGHNT, CDR2 YYREEE (reference sequence). The CDR3 sequence: CASSLASNYEQYF. The CDR3 bases are TGTGCCAGCAGCTTGGCGTCTAACTACGAGCAGTACTTC.

The V call is TRBV10-3, the J call TRBJ2-3; 12 nucleotides match TRBD2. The germline CDR1 and CDR2 sequences are ENHRY and SYGVKD. V lost 3 bases, J lost 5 bases, and 15 bases stayed unmatched. This CDR3 has 19 residues. The CDR3 here is CAISDGHLSTSGRVDTQYF. The CDR3 nucleotides read TGTGCCATCAGTGACGGACACCTTTCGACTAGCGGGAGAGTAGATACGCAGTATTTT.

The chain has TRBV28 and TRBJ2-7; 7 nucleotides line up with TRBD1. Germline CDR1 MDHEN, CDR2 SYDVKM. The CDR3 spans 15 residues. V lost 5 bases to trimming and J lost 3 bases; unmatched junction nucleotides: 10. The chain's CDR3 is CASSLIGQADYEQYF. DNA of the CDR3: TGTGCCAGCAGTCTAATAGGACAGGCTGACTACGAGCAGTACTTC.

The V and J genes are TRBV5-5 and TRBJ1-5; a possible D gene is TRBD1 (6 bases). Germline assignment: CDR1 SGHKS and CDR2 YYEKEE (reference sequence). V was trimmed by 0 bases and J by 3 bases, leaving 10 bases between them. There are 15 residues in the CDR3. CDR3 protein: CASSLEWTDNQPQHF. Here the CDR3 DNA reads TGTGCCAGCAGCTTGGAGTGGACAGACAATCAGCCCCAGCATTTT.